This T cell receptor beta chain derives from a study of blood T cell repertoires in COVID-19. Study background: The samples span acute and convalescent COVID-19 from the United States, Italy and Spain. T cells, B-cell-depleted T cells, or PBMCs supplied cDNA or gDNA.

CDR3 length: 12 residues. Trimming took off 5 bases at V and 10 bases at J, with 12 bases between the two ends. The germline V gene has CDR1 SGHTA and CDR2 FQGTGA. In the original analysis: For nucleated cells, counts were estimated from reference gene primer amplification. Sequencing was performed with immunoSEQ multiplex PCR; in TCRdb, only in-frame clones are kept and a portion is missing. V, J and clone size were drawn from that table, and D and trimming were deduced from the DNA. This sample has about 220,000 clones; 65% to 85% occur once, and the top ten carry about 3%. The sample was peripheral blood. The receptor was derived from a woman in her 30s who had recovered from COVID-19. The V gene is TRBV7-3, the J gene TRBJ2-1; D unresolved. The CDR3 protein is CASSRVPYEQFF. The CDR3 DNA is TGTGCCAGCAGCCGGGTCCCATACGAGCAGTTCTTC.